These T cell receptor beta chains were read from a single sample in a study of blood T cell repertoires in COVID-19. TCRdb keeps only in-frame clones here, not all; method: immunoSEQ multiplex PCR. The table has over 150,000 clones, 65% to 80% seen once. Sequences were obtained from peripheral blood. All receptors derive from a woman in her 50s with acute or convalescent COVID-19. CDR3s include the opening cysteine and the closing phenylalanine or tryptophan. Fields, in order: CDR3 protein, V gene.

CDR3aa: CASSLGQMNTGELFF
v_gene: TRBV7-2

CDR3aa: CSVKTTSTDTQYF
v_gene: TRBV29-1

CDR3aa: CASSLAPHRGLGNTIYF
v_gene: TRBV5-1

CDR3aa: CASSLNPAGGTGELFF
v_gene: TRBV7-2

CDR3aa: CASSPSLAGATGELFF
v_gene: TRBV18

CDR3aa: CASSIAGTSGRETQYF
v_gene: TRBV19

CDR3aa: CATSLIWNEQFF
v_gene: TRBV28

CDR3aa: CASTSDRGYQPQHF
v_gene: TRBV19

CDR3aa: CASRTTGVGRLHQPQHF
v_gene: TRBV27

CDR3aa: CASRLVSGRASYNEQFF
v_gene: TRBV12-2

CDR3aa: CASSLHTGTGGLGYTF
v_gene: TRBV11-2

CDR3aa: CAAHARTGGYNEQFF
v_gene: TRBV6-5

CDR3aa: CASSLGSLGQGESPLHF
v_gene: TRBV5-1

CDR3aa: CSASRQGPYNSPLHF
v_gene: TRBV20-1

CDR3aa: CASSLTGATEAFF
v_gene: TRBV11-3

CDR3aa: CASSPREATYNEQFF
v_gene: TRBV18

CDR3aa: CASSLSVAGATGELFF
v_gene: TRBV28

CDR3aa: CASSPVAGANVLTF
v_gene: TRBV18

CDR3aa: CSVVRGKDEQFF
v_gene: TRBV29-1

CDR3aa: CASSNRGGAEAFF
v_gene: TRBV19

CDR3aa: CASLPLFRAYNEQFF
v_gene: TRBV6-5

CDR3aa: CASSESGGWGNQPQHF
v_gene: TRBV6-1

CDR3aa: CASSQGLYEQYF
v_gene: TRBV14

CDR3aa: CASSSRGQGGNEQYF
v_gene: TRBV5-1

CDR3aa: CASGTGRGASGELFF
v_gene: TRBV19

CDR3aa: CARSWNGGGGDTDTQYF
v_gene: TRBV5-6

CDR3aa: CASSTGTGAGNTIYF
v_gene: TRBV7-7

CDR3aa: CASRLTSGATQYF
v_gene: TRBV6-5

CDR3aa: CAILTGVGLGQPQHF
v_gene: TRBV28

CDR3aa: CASSYSAETNYGYTF
v_gene: TRBV6-5

CDR3aa: CSATPGQGAFF
v_gene: TRBV20-1

CDR3aa: CAWSLSGASTDTQYF
v_gene: TRBV30

CDR3aa: CASSPGGTGVYEQYF
v_gene: TRBV28

CDR3aa: CASSFRWTSGNNEQFF
v_gene: TRBV27

CDR3aa: CASSLPTSGNEQYF
v_gene: TRBV7-9

CDR3aa: CATWGGRGNEQFF
v_gene: TRBV15

CDR3aa: CASSDISGTGERGYTF
v_gene: TRBV6-1

CDR3aa: CASSHESYYGYTF
v_gene: TRBV9

CDR3aa: CASSPRSEGQETQYF
v_gene: TRBV18

CDR3aa: CASSQDSLTGIYEQYF
v_gene: TRBV4-2

CDR3aa: CSVEDREGRETQYF
v_gene: TRBV29-1

CDR3aa: CASRRSSYNEQFF
v_gene: TRBV6-5

CDR3aa: CASSPRTGGSTANEKLFF
v_gene: TRBV18

CDR3aa: CASRLSGVPNTEAFF
v_gene: TRBV5-1

CDR3aa: CASSPPRDRAINYGYTF
v_gene: TRBV28